Listed here are 28 T cell receptor beta chains from one sample, sequenced in a study of T cell responses to AZD1222 COVID-19 vaccine. Generated by immunoSEQ multiplex PCR, the TCRdb table keeps only in-frame clones and is missing some. The profile shows 90,000 to 150,000 clones, approximately 90% of them singletons. Sequenced material: peripheral blood, taken on day 0 of AZD1222 vaccination. These receptors originate from an adult in good health.

This chain joins TRBV5-1 and TRBJ2-3; the D gene is possibly TRBD1 (6 bases). Deletions cut 7 bases from V and 2 bases from J, with 17 bases between. CDR3 size: 15 residues. Germline V lookup: CDR1 SGHRS, CDR2 YFSETQ. The CDR3 coding sequence is TGCGCCAGCGGAGAGACAGGCCCCTCCACAGATACGCAGTATTTT. This gives the protein CASGETGPSTDTQYF.

The chain is built from TRBV2 and TRBJ1-1; D gene ambiguous. Trimming took off 5 bases at V and 0 bases at J, with 10 bases between the two ends. The CDR3 covers 14 residues. Looked up from germline, CDR1 is SNHLY and CDR2 is FYNNEI. The CDR3 loop reads CASSSVQMNTEAFF. CDR3 nucleotides: TGTGCCAGCAGTAGTGTACAGATGAACACTGAAGCTTTCTTT.

The genes are TRBV18 and TRBJ1-1; D gene unclear. Trimming cost V 3 bases and J 6 bases, with 14 bases left between them. The length of the CDR3 is 14 residues. Per the germline V gene, CDR1 is KGHSH and CDR2 is LQKENI. The CDR3 DNA reads TGTGCCAGCTCACCGGGCCTGAGTGGAGCTGAAGCTTTCTTT. Residues: CASSPGLSGAEAFF.

This clone has ten or more counts. The CDR3 DNA follows: TGTGCCAGCAGCTTAGCCCCGACTAGCGGGAGTTACAATGAGCAGTTCTTC. Translated, it gives CASSLAPTSGSYNEQFF. This chain links TRBV11-3 with TRBJ2-1, with 12 bases matching TRBD2. This CDR3 is built from 17 residues. Germline loops: CDR1 SGHNT, CDR2 YENEEA. V shed 1 base and J 4 bases; nucleotides not matched to a gene: 5.

This chain joins TRBV5-1 and TRBJ2-2; D gene unclear. The CDR3 runs 12 residues. The V and J ends lost 0 bases and 9 bases respectively, with 6 bases between them. The germline V gene encodes CDR1 SGHRS and CDR2 YFSETQ. CDR3 amino acids: CASSLGIRELFF. CDR3 DNA: TGCGCCAGCAGCTTGGGGATCCGGGAGCTGTTTTTT.

The chain employs TRBV27 and TRBJ1-2; TRBD1 matches at 8 bases. V lost 6 bases and J lost 2; bases outside the gene matches: 11. This CDR3 contains 16 residues. Germline V lookup: CDR1 MNHEY, CDR2 SMNVEV (reference sequence). CDR3 amino acids: CASRSPQGARNYGYTF. In nucleotides, the CDR3 is TGTGCCAGCAGGAGCCCCCAGGGGGCGAGGAACTATGGCTACACCTTC.

J is TRBJ2-1 and V is TRBV7-9; D is perhaps TRBD2 (5 bases). The germline gives CDR1 SEHNR, CDR2 FQNEAQ (reference sequence). The V end was cut by 5 bases, the J end by 0 bases, with 11 bases between. CDR3 size: 15 residues. CDR3 amino acids: CASSVPGSSYNEQFF. The CDR3 DNA is TGTGCCAGCAGCGTCCCTGGGAGCTCCTACAATGAGCAGTTCTTC. The full variable domain, completed using reference TRBV7-9 and TRBJ2-1, is DTGVSQNPRHKITKRGQNVTFRCDPISEHNRLYWYRQTLGQGPEFLTYFQNEAQLEKSRLLSDRFSAERPKGSFSTLEIQRTEQGDSAMYLCASSVPGSSYNEQFFGPGTRLTVL.

This clone has just one count. The V and J genes are TRBV30 and TRBJ1-1, with D maybe TRBD1 (6 bases). This CDR3 has 13 amino acids. Germline assignment: CDR1 GTSNPN and CDR2 SVGIG (reference sequence). Trimming pared 3 bases from V and 2 bases from J, leaving 10 bases between. The CDR3 nucleotides read TGTGCCTGGAGGGGACATGTAAACACTGAAGCTTTCTTT. As protein: CAWRGHVNTEAFF. Full variable domain (rest looked up from reference TRBV30 and TRBJ1-1): SQTIHQWPATLVQPVGSPLSLECTVEGTSNPNLYWYRQAAGRGLQLLFYSVGIGQISSEVPQNLSASRPQDRQFILSSKKLLLSDSGFYLCAWRGHVNTEAFFGQGTRLTVV.

The V call is TRBV5-1, the J call TRBJ2-2; 7 bases are a match to TRBD2. With 1 base clipped from V and 2 bases from J, the junction kept 5 bases outside the gene matches. Germline V gene sequence: CDR1 SGHRS, CDR2 YFSETQ. CDR3 length: 16 residues. The CDR3: CASSLQGGGNTGELFF. CDR3 nucleotide sequence: TGCGCCAGCAGCTTGCAGGGCGGGGGTAACACCGGGGAGCTGTTTTTT.

The rearrangement links TRBV25-1 to TRBJ1-1, with D possibly being TRBD1 (5 bases). This CDR3 spans 13 amino acids. The germline V gene has CDR1 MGHDK and CDR2 SYGVNS. Trimming took 5 bases from V and 5 from J, leaving 12 bases between them. CDR3 loop: CASSITGGTEAFF. The CDR3 DNA reads as TGTGCCAGCAGTATAACAGGTGGGACTGAAGCTTTCTTT.

V and J are TRBV5-1 and TRBJ2-7; D is unresolved. Trimming cost V 0 bases and J 3 bases, with 13 bases left between them. There are 15 residues in the CDR3. CDR1 is SGHRS, CDR2 YFSETQ, per germline. The CDR3 DNA is TGCGCCAGCAGCTTGGATGGGTTGGCCTACTACGAGCAGTACTTC. Amino acid sequence: CASSLDGLAYYEQYF.

CDR3 nucleotides: TGCGCCAGCAGCTTGAACCAAATGCCGGGTCAGGGCTACACCTTC. As protein: CASSLNQMPGQGYTF. J is TRBJ1-2 and V is TRBV5-1; no clear D gene. Germline V CDR1 and CDR2: SGHRS, YFSETQ. With 1 base removed from V and 8 bases from J, the gap between germline ends came to 18 bases. The CDR3 is 15 residues long.

The chain employs TRBV14 and TRBJ1-1; 7 bases line up with TRBD1. This CDR3 comprises 13 residues. J gave up 6 bases and V 2 bases, and 3 bases lay outside the gene matches. Germline CDR1 is SGHDN and CDR2 is FVKESK. CDR3 loop: CASSQNRGPEAFF. The CDR3 coding sequence is TGTGCCAGCAGCCAAAACAGGGGCCCTGAAGCTTTCTTT. Combining the CDR3 with reference TRBV14 and TRBJ1-1 gives the whole variable domain EAGVTQFPSHSVIEKGQTVTLRCDPISGHDNLYWYRRVMGKEIKFLLHFVKESKQDESGMPNNRFLAERTGGTYSTLKVQPAELEDSGVYFCASSQNRGPEAFFGQGTRLTVV.

The chain is built from TRBV5-1 and TRBJ2-1; TRBD1 or TRBD2 may be the D gene (6 bases each). With 0 bases removed from V and 7 bases from J, the gap between germline ends came to 14 bases. The CDR3 has 15 residues. Germline V gives CDR1 SGHRS, CDR2 YFSETQ. CDR3 in amino acids: CASSLDPGAGNEQFF. As DNA, the CDR3 is TGCGCCAGCAGCTTGGATCCAGGGGCGGGAAATGAGCAGTTCTTC.

The chain employs TRBV28 and TRBJ2-3; no reliable D call. V gave up 5 bases and J gave up 4 bases, with 7 bases separating them. Germline V CDR1 and CDR2: MDHEN, SYDVKM. This CDR3 is 12 amino acids long. The CDR3 DNA is TGTGCCAGCAGTAGCTTTTCAGATACGCAGTATTTT. The encoded protein is CASSSFSDTQYF.

This clone has just a few counts. The chain uses TRBV25-1 and TRBJ2-2, with 7 bases fitting TRBD1. The CDR3 covers 15 residues. CDR1 and CDR2 (germline): MGHDK, SYGVNS. J lost 6 bases, V lost 8 bases, and 12 bases had no gene match. The CDR3 DNA reads as TGTGCCAGCGCCACTCGGACAGGTCGCTCCGGGGAGCTGTTTTTT. This translates into CASATRTGRSGELFF.

The V call is TRBV12-3 or TRBV12-4, the J call TRBJ1-3; D is unclear. Between the trimmed V and J ends, which lost 6 bases and 0 bases, there was a span of 6 bases. The CDR3 is 13 amino acids. The CDR3 sequence: CASSPISGNTIYF. The CDR3 DNA is TGTGCCAGCAGCCCTATCTCTGGAAACACCATATATTTT.

V gene TRBV4-2 combines with J gene TRBJ1-6; possibly TRBD1 for D (5 bases). V was trimmed by 4 bases and J by 8 bases, leaving 21 bases between them. CDR1 LGHNA and CDR2 YNFKEQ come from the germline V gene. The CDR3 covers 17 residues. DNA for the CDR3: TGTGCCAGCAGCCCGAGGACACTCTCCGGTAGTTATTCACCCCTCCACTTT. This sequence encodes CASSPRTLSGSYSPLHF.

The chain links TRBV28 to TRBJ1-2; 7 nucleotides agree with TRBD1. The ends lost 6 bases at V and 7 bases at J; junction bases unmatched: 5. Per the germline V gene, CDR1 is MDHEN and CDR2 is SYDVKM. The CDR3 covers 12 residues. CDR3 protein: CASRDRPSGYTF. CDR3 DNA sequence: TGTGCCAGCAGGGACAGGCCGAGTGGCTACACCTTC.

This rearrangement joins TRBV10-3 to TRBJ2-1; a weak D match, TRBD1 (5 bases). Per the germline V gene, CDR1 is ENHRY and CDR2 is SYGVKD. CDR3 size: 12 residues. V lost 11 bases and J 7 bases, leaving 15 bases between the germline ends. The CDR3 DNA is TGTGCCTCGTCTCAGGGTGTGAATGAGCAGTTCTTC. Its translation is CASSQGVNEQFF.

The chain's CDR3 is CASSSPQTGGETQYF. The CDR3, as DNA: TGTGCCAGCAGCTCCCCCCAAACTGGAGGGGAGACCCAGTACTTC. The chain joins TRBV5-4 to TRBJ2-5, with a tentative D call TRBD2 (6 bases). This CDR3 region has 15 residues. V shed 3 bases and J shed 5 bases, with 17 bases lying between them. CDR1 is SGHNT and CDR2 is YYREEE in the germline V gene (reference sequence).

The DNA for the CDR3 is TGTGCCAGTAGTGTGACAGAGTATAATTCACCCCTCCACTTT. Encoded protein: CASSVTEYNSPLHF. V and J are TRBV19 and TRBJ1-6, with D possibly matching TRBD1 (5 bases). V shed 5 bases and J shed 4 bases, with 9 bases lying between them. This CDR3 region has 14 residues. Germline V gives CDR1 LNHDA, CDR2 SQIVND (reference sequence). Based on the CDR3 plus reference TRBV19 and TRBJ1-6, the full variable domain is DGGITQSPKYLFRKEGQNVTLSCEQNLNHDAMYWYRQDPGQGLRLIYYSQIVNDFQKGDIAEGYSVSREKKESFPLTVTSAQKNPTAFYLCASSVTEYNSPLHFGNGTRLTVT.

The chain employs TRBV7-2 and TRBJ2-7, with TRBD1 as a possible D gene (6 bases). Germline lookup yields CDR1 SGHTA and CDR2 FQGNSA. The CDR3 runs to 15 residues. V was trimmed by 3 bases and J by 1 base, leaving 13 bases between them. The CDR3: CASSFGAGVSYEQYF. For the CDR3, the DNA is TGTGCCAGCAGCTTTGGGGCAGGGGTATCCTACGAGCAGTACTTC.

This clone came up once. This chain uses TRBV5-6 with TRBJ1-6; D is unresolved. CDR1 SGHDT and CDR2 YYEEEE come from the germline V gene. Deletions cut 5 bases from V and 0 bases from J, with 12 bases between. The length of the CDR3 is 16 residues. CDR3 sequence (DNA): TGTGCCAGCAGAGCGATCAGGAGCTCCTATAATTCACCCCTCCACTTT. Protein product: CASRAIRSSYNSPLHF.

The J gene is TRBJ1-2, the V gene TRBV5-4; D call uncertain. Germline V gives CDR1 SGHNT, CDR2 YYREEE (reference sequence). V dropped 4 bases and J dropped 8 bases, with 12 bases sitting between them. This CDR3 has 12 amino acids. DNA for the CDR3: TGTGCCAGCAGCCCCACTTTGGGAGGCTACACCTTC. Its translation: CASSPTLGGYTF.

The chain combines TRBV2 with TRBJ2-7; a possible D gene is TRBD2 (6 bases). Per the germline V gene, CDR1 is SNHLY and CDR2 is FYNNEI. The CDR3 is 12 amino acids. Trimming shortened V by 5 bases and J by 3 bases, and 8 bases separated the two germline ends. As DNA, the CDR3 is TGTGCCAGCAGTCGGGACTTCTACGAGCAGTACTTC. Translated, it gives CASSRDFYEQYF.

The rearrangement uses TRBV19 and TRBJ1-4, with TRBD1 matching over 7 bases. With V trimmed by 3 bases and J by 4 bases, 5 bases remained unmatched. CDR3 length: 15 residues. Germline V gene lookup returns CDR1 LNHDA and CDR2 SQIVND (reference sequence). CDR3 sequence (DNA): TGTGCCAGTAGTATGACAGGGACCCTTAATGAAAAACTGTTTTTT. Translating it yields CASSMTGTLNEKLFF.

V is TRBV7-9 and J is TRBJ2-1, with D unclear. The ends were cut back, 5 bases at V and 4 bases at J, with 15 bases in the middle. The germline V gene encodes CDR1 SEHNR and CDR2 FQNEAQ (reference sequence). This CDR3 spans 15 amino acids. The CDR3 bases are TGTGCCAGCAGCCTAGGCGCCGGTGGGTACAATGAGCAGTTCTTC. It encodes CASSLGAGGYNEQFF.